Reported below is one TCR beta chain. Its antigen remains unknown. The record originates from a study of T cells in Graves' hyperthyroidism and ophthalmopathy. Study-wide results and limits: Ophthalmopathy, as predicted by the model, came a median approximately 5.9 months after the prediction.

There are 13 residues in the CDR3. V lost 0 bases and J 5 bases, leaving 7 bases between the germline ends. Germline V lookup: CDR1 MNHEY, CDR2 SMNVEV (reference sequence). Amplified TCR beta CDR3 regions derived from RNA transcripts. A set of HTBI primers served as the primers for a first-round RT-PCR of the TCR CDR3. TCRdb re-analysed the multiplex PCR reads in MiXCR, keeping a single row per CDR3 protein. The data hold fewer than 750,000 distinct CDR3 sequences, with more than 14% observed a single time. The sequence derives from a woman between 45 and 60 years old with Graves' ophthalmopathy. This rearrangement joins TRBV27 to TRBJ1-1; D remains ambiguous. The source material was blood. The chain's CDR3 is CASSLSLGTEAFF. CDR3 DNA sequence: TGTGCCAGCAGTTTATCGCTCGGAACTGAAGCTTTCTTT.